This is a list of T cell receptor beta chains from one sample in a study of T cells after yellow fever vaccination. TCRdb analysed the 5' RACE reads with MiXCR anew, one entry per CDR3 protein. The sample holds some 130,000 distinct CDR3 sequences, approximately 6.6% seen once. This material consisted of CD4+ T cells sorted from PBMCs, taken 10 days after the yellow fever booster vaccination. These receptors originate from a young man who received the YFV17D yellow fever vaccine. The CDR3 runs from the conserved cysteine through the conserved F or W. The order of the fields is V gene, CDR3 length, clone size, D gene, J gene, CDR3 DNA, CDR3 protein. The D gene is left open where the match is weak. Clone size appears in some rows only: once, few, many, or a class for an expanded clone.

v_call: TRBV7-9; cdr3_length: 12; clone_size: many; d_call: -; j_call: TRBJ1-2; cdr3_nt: TGTGCCAGCAGCACCGATCGAGGGGTCTACACCTTC; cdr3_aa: CASSTDRGVYTF
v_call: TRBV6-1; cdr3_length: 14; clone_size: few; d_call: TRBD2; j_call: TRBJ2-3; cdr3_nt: TGTGCCAGCACCTCGTTGTCTAGCGGGAGGGCTCGGTATTTT; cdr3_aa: CASTSLSSGRARYF
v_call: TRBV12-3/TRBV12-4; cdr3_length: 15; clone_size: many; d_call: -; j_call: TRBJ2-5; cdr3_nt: TGTGCCAGCAGTTCCTCCGGGCCCCCCGGGGAGACCCAGTACTTC; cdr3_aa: CASSSSGPPGETQYF
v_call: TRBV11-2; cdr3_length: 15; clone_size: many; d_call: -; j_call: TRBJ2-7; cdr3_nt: TGTGCCAGCAGCTCAGGGGGACTCGGTACCTACGAGCAGTACTTC; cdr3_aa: CASSSGGLGTYEQYF
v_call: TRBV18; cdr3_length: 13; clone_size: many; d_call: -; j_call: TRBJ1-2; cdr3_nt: TGTGCCAGCTCACCCCCGAGCGGGGGTGGCTACACCTTC; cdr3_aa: CASSPPSGGGYTF
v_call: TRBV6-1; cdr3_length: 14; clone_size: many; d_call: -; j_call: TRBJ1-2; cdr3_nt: TGTGCCAGCCTGACGAGGGCGCCTAACTATGGCTACACCTTC; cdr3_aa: CASLTRAPNYGYTF
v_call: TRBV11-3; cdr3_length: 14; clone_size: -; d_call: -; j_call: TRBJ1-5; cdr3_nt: TGTGCAGCAGCGAGACAGGCGACAAATCAGCCCCAGCATTTT; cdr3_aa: CAAARQATNQPQHF
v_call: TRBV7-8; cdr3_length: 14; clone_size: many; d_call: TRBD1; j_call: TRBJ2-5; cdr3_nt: TGTGCCAGCAGCGGGTCAGGGGGCTCATGGACCCAGTACTTC; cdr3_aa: CASSGSGGSWTQYF
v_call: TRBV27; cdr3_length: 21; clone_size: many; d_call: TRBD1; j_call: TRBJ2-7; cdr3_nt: TGTGCCAGCAGTTTGAGGACCCCCCTGAAAACAGGGGGTGCAAGTTACTACGAGCAGTACTTC; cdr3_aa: CASSLRTPLKTGGASYYEQYF
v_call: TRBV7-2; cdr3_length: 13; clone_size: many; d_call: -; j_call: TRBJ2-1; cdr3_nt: TGTGCCAGCAGCTTAGCGCGGGAAAATGAGCAGTTCTTC; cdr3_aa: CASSLARENEQFF
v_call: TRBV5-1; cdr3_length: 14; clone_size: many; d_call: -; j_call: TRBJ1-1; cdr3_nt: TGCGCCAGCAGCTTGGAGGATGGGAACACTGAAGCTTTCTTT; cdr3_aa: CASSLEDGNTEAFF
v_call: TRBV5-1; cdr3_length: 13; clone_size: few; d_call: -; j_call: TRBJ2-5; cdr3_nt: TGCGCCAGCAGCCTCTCCCTGAGGGAGACCCAGTACTTC; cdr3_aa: CASSLSLRETQYF
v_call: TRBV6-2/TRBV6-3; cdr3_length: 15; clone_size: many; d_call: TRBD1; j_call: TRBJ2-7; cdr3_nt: TGTGCCAGCAGTTCACAGGGGTTAGGTTCCTACGAGCAGTACTTC; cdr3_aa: CASSSQGLGSYEQYF
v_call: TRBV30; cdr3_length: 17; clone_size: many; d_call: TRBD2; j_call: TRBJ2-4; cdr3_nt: TGTGCCTGGAGTAATAAAGGTGGGAGGGGAGCCAGGGACATTCAGTACTTC; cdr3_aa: CAWSNKGGRGARDIQYF
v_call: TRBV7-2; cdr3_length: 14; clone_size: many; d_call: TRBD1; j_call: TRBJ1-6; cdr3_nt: TGTGCCAGCAGTCTGGGGACAGCGAATTCACCCCTCCACTTT; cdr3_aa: CASSLGTANSPLHF
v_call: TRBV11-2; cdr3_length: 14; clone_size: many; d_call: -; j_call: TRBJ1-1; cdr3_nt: TGTGCCAGCAGCTTAGGCTCAAGGGGCACTGAAGCTTTCTTT; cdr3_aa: CASSLGSRGTEAFF
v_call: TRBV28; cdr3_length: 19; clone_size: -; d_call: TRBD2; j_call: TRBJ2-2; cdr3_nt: TGTGCCATCAGCCCTCCCAGGAGCGGGATCTCCTCGAACACCGGGGAGCTGTTTTTT; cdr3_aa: CAISPPRSGISSNTGELFF
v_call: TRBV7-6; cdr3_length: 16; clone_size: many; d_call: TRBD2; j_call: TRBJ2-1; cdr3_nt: TGTGCCAGCAGCTCCGTAGCGGGGGGCTTCTACAATGAGCAGTTCTTC; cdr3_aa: CASSSVAGGFYNEQFF
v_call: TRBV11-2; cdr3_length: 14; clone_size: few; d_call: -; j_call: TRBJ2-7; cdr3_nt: TGTGCCAGCAGCTTCGGGACTGACCTCCGGGAGCAGTACTTC; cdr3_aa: CASSFGTDLREQYF
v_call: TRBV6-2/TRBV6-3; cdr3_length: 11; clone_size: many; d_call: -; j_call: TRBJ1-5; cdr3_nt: TGTGCCAGCAGCGCAGGTCAGCCCCAGCATTTT; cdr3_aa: CASSAGQPQHF
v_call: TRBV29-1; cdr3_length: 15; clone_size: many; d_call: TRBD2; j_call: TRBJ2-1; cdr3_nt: TGCTCCGGGAGTAGCGGGAGCTGGACGGGGAATGAGCAGTTCTTC; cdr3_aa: CSGSSGSWTGNEQFF
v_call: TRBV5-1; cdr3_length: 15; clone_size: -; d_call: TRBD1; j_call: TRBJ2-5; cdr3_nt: TGCGCCAGCAGTTCCCGACAGGGGGAGAGCGGGACCCAGTACTTC; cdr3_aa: CASSSRQGESGTQYF
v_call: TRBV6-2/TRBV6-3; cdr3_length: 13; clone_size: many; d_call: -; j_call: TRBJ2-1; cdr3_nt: TGTGCCAGCAGTTCCGCCTCCTACAATGAGCAGTTCTTC; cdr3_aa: CASSSASYNEQFF
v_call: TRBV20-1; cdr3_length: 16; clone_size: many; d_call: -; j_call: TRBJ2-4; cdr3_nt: TGCAGTGCTAGAGAAGGAGCGGCTTGGCCCAAAAACATTCAGTACTTC; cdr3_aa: CSAREGAAWPKNIQYF
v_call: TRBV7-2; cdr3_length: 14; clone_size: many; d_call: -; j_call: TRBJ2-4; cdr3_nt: TGTGCCAGCAGCCCGGCACGGGCCAAAAACATTCAGTACTTC; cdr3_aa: CASSPARAKNIQYF
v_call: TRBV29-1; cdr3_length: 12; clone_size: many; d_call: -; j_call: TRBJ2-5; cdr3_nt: TGCAGCGTTGAAATTACATCGGAGACCCAGTACTTC; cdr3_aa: CSVEITSETQYF
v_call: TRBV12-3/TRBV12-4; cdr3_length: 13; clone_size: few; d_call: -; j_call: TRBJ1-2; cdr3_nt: TGTGCCAGCAGTTTTGCTGGGGAGGGTGGCTACACCTTC; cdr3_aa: CASSFAGEGGYTF
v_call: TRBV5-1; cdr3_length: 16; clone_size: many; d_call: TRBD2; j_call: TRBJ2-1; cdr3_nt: TGCGCCAGCAGCGGAGTAGCGGGGAGCTCCTACAATGAGCAGTTCTTC; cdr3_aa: CASSGVAGSSYNEQFF
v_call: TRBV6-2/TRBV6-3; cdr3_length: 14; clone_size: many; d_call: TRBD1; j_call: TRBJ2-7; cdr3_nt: TGTGCCAGCAAAATCGAACAGGGGGTCTACGAGCAGTACTTC; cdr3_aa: CASKIEQGVYEQYF
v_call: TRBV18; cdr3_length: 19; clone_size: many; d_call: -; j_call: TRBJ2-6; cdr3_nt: TGTGCCAGCTCACCAGTCAGGGTGGCTGCTGGCGCTGGGGCCAACGTCCTGACTTTC; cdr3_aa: CASSPVRVAAGAGANVLTF
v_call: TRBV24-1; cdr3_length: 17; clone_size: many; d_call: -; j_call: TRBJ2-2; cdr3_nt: TGTGCCACCAGTCCAAGGCCCGGCAGACCTAACACCGGGGAGCTGTTTTTT; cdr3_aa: CATSPRPGRPNTGELFF
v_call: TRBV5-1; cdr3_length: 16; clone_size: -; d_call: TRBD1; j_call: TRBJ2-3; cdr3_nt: TGCGCCAGCCGGACAGGGGGCGCATCGGGAACAGATACGCAGTATTTT; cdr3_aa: CASRTGGASGTDTQYF
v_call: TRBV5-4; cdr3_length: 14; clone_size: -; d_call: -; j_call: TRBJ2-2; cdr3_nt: TGTGCCAGCAGCTCCGGGAGACAAACCGGGGAGCTGTTTTTT; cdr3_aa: CASSSGRQTGELFF
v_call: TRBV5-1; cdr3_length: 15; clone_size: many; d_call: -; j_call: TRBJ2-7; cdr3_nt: TGCGCCAGCAGCTTGGGGGCCCCCCGAGCCTACGAGCAGTACTTC; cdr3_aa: CASSLGAPRAYEQYF
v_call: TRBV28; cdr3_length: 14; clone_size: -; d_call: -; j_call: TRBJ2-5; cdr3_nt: TGTGCCAGCAGTCTGTGGGGGACTGGGGAGACCCAGTACTTC; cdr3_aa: CASSLWGTGETQYF
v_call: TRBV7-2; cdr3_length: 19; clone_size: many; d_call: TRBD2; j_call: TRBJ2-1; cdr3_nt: TGTGCCAGCAGCCGGACTAGCGGGACAGGAGGATGGGCCTACAATGAGCAGTTCTTC; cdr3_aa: CASSRTSGTGGWAYNEQFF
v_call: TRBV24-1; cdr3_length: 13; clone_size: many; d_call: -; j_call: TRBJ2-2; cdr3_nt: TGTGCCACCAGTGATACGAACACCGGGGAGCTGTTTTTT; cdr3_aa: CATSDTNTGELFF
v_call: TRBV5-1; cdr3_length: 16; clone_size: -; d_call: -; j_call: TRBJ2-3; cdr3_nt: TGCGCCAGCAGCGTGGGTTGGGACCCGGAACGCACTACGCAGTATTTT; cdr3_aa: CASSVGWDPERTTQYF
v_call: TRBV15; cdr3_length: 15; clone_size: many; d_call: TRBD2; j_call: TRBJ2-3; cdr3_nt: TGTGCCACCAGCATGGGACTAGCGGACACAGATACGCAGTATTTT; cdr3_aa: CATSMGLADTDTQYF
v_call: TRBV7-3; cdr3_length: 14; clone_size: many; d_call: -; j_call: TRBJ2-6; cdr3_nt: TGTGCCAGCAGCTTAAGTCCCGGGGCCAACGTCCTGACTTTC; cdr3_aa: CASSLSPGANVLTF
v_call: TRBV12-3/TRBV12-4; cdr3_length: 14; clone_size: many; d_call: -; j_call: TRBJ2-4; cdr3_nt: TGTGCCAGCAGTTACGATCCTAGGGGGAGCATTCAGTACTTC; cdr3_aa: CASSYDPRGSIQYF
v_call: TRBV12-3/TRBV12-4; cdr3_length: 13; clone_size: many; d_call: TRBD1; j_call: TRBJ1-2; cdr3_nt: TGTGCCAGCAGTTCCGGACAGGGCAGGGGCTACACCTTC; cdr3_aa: CASSSGQGRGYTF
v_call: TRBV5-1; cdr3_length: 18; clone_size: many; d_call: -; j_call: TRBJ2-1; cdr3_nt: TGCGCCAGCAGCTTGGCGGATACAGGTCTTTCGAGGGGCAATGAGCAGTTCTTC; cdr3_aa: CASSLADTGLSRGNEQFF
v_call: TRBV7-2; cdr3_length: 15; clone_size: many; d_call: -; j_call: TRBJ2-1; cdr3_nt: TGTGCCAGCAGCTTAAGTGCTAGCTCCTACAATGAGCAGTTCTTC; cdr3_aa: CASSLSASSYNEQFF
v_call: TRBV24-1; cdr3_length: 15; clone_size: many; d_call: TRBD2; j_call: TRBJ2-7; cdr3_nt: TGTGCCACCAGTGATCCCGGGACTAGTACCTACGAGCAGTACTTC; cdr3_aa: CATSDPGTSTYEQYF
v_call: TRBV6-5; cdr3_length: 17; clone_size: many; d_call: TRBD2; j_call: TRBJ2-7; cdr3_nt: TGTGCCAGCAGTTCCCCTGGACTAGCGGGAGGGCTAGACGAGCAGTACTTC; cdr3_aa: CASSSPGLAGGLDEQYF
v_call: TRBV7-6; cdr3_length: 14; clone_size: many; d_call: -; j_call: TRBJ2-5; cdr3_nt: TGTGCCAGCAGCTTAGCGACCCTCCAAGAGACCCAGTACTTC; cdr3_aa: CASSLATLQETQYF
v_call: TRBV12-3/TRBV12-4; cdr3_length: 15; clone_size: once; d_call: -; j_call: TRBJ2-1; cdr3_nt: TGTGCCAGCAGTTTACACCGTGGGACCTACAATGAGCAGTTCTTC; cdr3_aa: CASSLHRGTYNEQFF
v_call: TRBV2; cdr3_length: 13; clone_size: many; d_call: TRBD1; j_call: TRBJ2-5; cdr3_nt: TGTGCCGGATCGACAGGGGTCCTGGAGACCCAGTACTTC; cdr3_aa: CAGSTGVLETQYF
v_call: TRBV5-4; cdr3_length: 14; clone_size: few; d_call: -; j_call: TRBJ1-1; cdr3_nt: TGTGCCAGCAGCTTGGGCCGTAGAAACACTGAAGCTTTCTTT; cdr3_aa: CASSLGRRNTEAFF